This T cell receptor (beta chain) was captured in a study of graft-versus-host responses after intestinal transplantation. Study at large: Recipients received multivisceral, liver-intestinal, or isolated intestinal transplants. Following induction with anti-thymocyte globulin, all recipients were given tacrolimus and steroids for three to four years. Overall study findings and caveats: Circulating GvH clones peaking coincided with falling HvG clones soon after transplant. The recipient marrow held GvH clones, and some of them showed up first in ileum or blood.

Some clones are missing from TCRdb's copy, which holds only in-frame ones; the method was immunoSEQ multiplex PCR. The sample shows 50,000 or so clones, about 90% of them seen only once. J lost 1 base, V lost 8 bases, and 7 bases had no gene match. The germline V gene encodes CDR1 MNHNS and CDR2 SASEGT. This CDR3 is 14 amino acids long. Of note for this clone: Its antigen is as yet unknown.

The clonotype comes from a human patient who received an intestinal transplant, so some T cells may come from the graft donor. The rearrangement links TRBV6-1 to TRBJ2-7; TRBD1 matches 8 bases. Sequencing was performed on PBMCs, taken less than 130 days after intestinal transplantation. The CDR3 sequence is CASGWGTGSYEQYF. The CDR3 nucleotides read TGTGCCAGCGGCTGGGGGACAGGTTCCTACGAGCAGTACTTC.